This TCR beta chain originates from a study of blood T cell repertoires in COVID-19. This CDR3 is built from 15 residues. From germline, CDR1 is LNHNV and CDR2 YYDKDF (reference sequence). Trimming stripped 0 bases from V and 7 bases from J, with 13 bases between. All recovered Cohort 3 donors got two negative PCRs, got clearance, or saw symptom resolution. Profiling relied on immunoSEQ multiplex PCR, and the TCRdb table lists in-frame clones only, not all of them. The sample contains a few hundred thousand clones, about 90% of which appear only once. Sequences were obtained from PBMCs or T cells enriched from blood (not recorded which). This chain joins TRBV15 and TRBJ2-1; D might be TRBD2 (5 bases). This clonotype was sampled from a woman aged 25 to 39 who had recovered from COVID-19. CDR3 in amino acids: CATSRDSGSGNEQFF. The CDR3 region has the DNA TGTGCCACCAGCAGAGATTCGGGGTCGGGGAATGAGCAGTTCTTC.